These 2 T cell receptor beta chains were sequenced from one sample in a study of T-cell reconstitution after alpha-beta-depleted transplantation in children. Unique molecular identifiers were incorporated when the TCRbeta library was constructed. Using its own MiXCR run on the PCR reads, TCRdb lists one record per CDR3 protein. Altogether 600,000 to 700,000 distinct CDR3 sequences are present, approximately 15% being singletons, with the ten largest covering approximately 1%. Sequenced material: PBMCs from the stem cell graft donor, taken from the stem cell graft. The receptors stem from a human donor who donated a stem cell graft to a child with acute myeloid leukemia.

J is TRBJ2-3 and V is TRBV20-1; D gene ambiguous. The CDR3 runs to 10 residues. Germline lookup yields CDR1 DFQATT and CDR2 SNEGSKA (reference sequence). Between the trimmed V and J ends, which lost 6 bases and 9 bases, there was a span of 10 bases. This CDR3 is CSAPLTTQYF. CDR3 sequence (DNA): TGCAGTGCCCCTCTAACCACGCAGTATTTT.

The table lists this clonotype with a few counts. The chain joins TRBV29-1 to TRBJ2-3, with 15 bases that match TRBD2. The CDR3 runs 15 residues. From germline, CDR1 is SQVTM and CDR2 ANQGSEA. V shed 4 bases and J 8 bases; nucleotides not matched to a gene: 7. CDR3 coding DNA: TGCAGCGTTGGAGGACTAGCGGGGGGGAGCGGTACGCAGTATTTT. Its protein product is CSVGGLAGGSGTQYF.